Shown below are 29 T cell receptor beta chains from a single sample sequenced in a study of tumor-infiltrating lymphocytes in primary liver carcinoma. Constant-region priming of around 530 ng total RNA yielded TCR beta cDNA. Slightly modified ARM-PCR with three nested multiplex PCR rounds yielded TCR beta libraries. A C-beta reverse primer was combined with TRBV1-TRBV30 forward primers in the first two PCR rounds, and each round had approximately 10 cycles. TCRdb reanalysed the multiplex PCR reads using MiXCR and keeps one entry per CDR3 protein. Here the sample spans approximately 330,000 distinct CDR3 sequences, around three fifths being singletons. Germline DNA was extracted alongside blood RNA, which was obtained from unsorted whole blood. The material sequenced was peripheral blood. Source of these receptors: a man between 40 and 49 years old with primary liver carcinoma and hepatitis B virus infection.

With respect to this clonotype: A read error may produce the germline difference seen at one junction end. V is TRBV6-5 and J is TRBJ2-5; D not certain. The CDR3 sequence is 13 residues long. Germline V gene sequence: CDR1 MNHEY, CDR2 SVGAGI. The CDR3 sequence: CASSYGPVATQHF. The CDR3 nucleotides are TGTGCCAGCAGTTACGGCCCGGTCGCGACCCAGCACTTC.

The V call is TRBV28, the J call TRBJ2-2; TRBD2 is a possible D gene (5 bases). Germline V gene sequence: CDR1 MDHEN, CDR2 SYDVKM. The CDR3 runs 14 residues. The V end was cut by 5 bases, the J end by 5 bases, with 12 bases between. For the CDR3, the DNA is TGTGCCAGCAGTCCCCTGGGCGGGACCGGGGAGCTGTTTTTT. Encoded protein: CASSPLGGTGELFF.

For this clonotype: Given a much more abundant clone one base away, this may be a read error. The chain has TRBV29-1 and TRBJ1-1; 8 bases map to TRBD1. The germline gives CDR1 SQVTM, CDR2 ANQGSEA. The CDR3 contains 14 residues. This chain's CDR3 is CGVTPPGQDTEAFF. CDR3 coding DNA: TGCGGCGTTACTCCACCGGGACAGGACACTGAAGCTTTCTTT.

The chain uses TRBV12-3 or TRBV12-4 and TRBJ2-7; 10 positions agree with TRBD2. The ends lost 8 bases at V and 9 bases at J; junction bases unmatched: 10. The CDR3 consists of 13 residues. CDR3 nucleotide sequence: TGTGCCAGCTGTCCAGGGACTAGCGAGGTGCAGTACTTC. Translating it yields CASCPGTSEVQYF.

About this clonotype: A read error may produce the germline difference seen at one junction end. The chain joins TRBV6-5 to TRBJ2-3; the D call may be TRBD1 or TRBD2 (8 bases each). Per germline, CDR1 MNHEY and CDR2 SVGAGI. CDR3 length: 17 amino acids. The CDR3 DNA sequence: TGTGACAGCTATCATACAGGGGGGCGGGGGGCCACAGATATGCAGTATTTT. It is translated as CDSYHTGGRGATDMQYF.

Comments on this clonotype: Given a much more abundant clone one base away, this may be a read error. This chain uses TRBV4-3 with TRBJ1-3; the D gene is possibly TRBD1 (5 bases). Germline V gene lookup returns CDR1 LGHNA and CDR2 YSLEER. The V end lost 2 bases, the J end lost 8 bases, and 19 bases lay between the germline ends. The CDR3 is made up of 16 amino acids. In nucleotides, the CDR3 is TGCGCCAGCAGCCAAAGGTTCGGACACGTTTCGGACACCATATATTTT. Its translation is CASSQRFGHVSDTIYF.

A note on this clonotype: A much larger clone differs from this one at a single base, so this may be a read error. The CDR3 does not end in the conserved phenylalanine or tryptophan, so this is likely a read error. The rearrangement links TRBV4-3 to TRBJ2-5; 13 bases match TRBD2. The germline CDR1 and CDR2 sequences are LGHNA and YSLEER. The CDR3 is 17 residues long. The trim removed 3 bases at V and 0 bases at J, leaving 4 bases unmatched. The CDR3 reads CASSHGTSGTNQETQYL. The CDR3 DNA follows: TGCGCCAGCAGCCACGGGACTAGCGGGACCAACCAAGAGACCCAGTACCTC.

A note on this clonotype: The CDR3 does not close with the conserved phenylalanine or tryptophan, likely indicating a read error. This chain uses TRBV28 with TRBJ1-1; no definite D call. Trimming took off 7 bases at V and 7 bases at J, with 7 bases between the two ends. CDR3 length equals 10 residues. The germline gives CDR1 MDHEN, CDR2 SYDVKM. The CDR3 reads CASIGREAFL. The CDR3 bases are TGTGCCAGCATAGGGCGTGAAGCTTTCCTT.

The genes are TRBV29-1 and TRBJ2-5; D not resolved. V lost 0 bases to trimming and J lost 5 bases, with 10 bases between them. This CDR3 comprises 13 residues. Germline V gene sequence: CDR1 SQVTM, CDR2 ANQGSEA. Written as DNA, the CDR3 is TGCAGCGTTGAAGATCCTGTTCGGGAGACCCAGTACTTC. Translating it yields CSVEDPVRETQYF. The full variable domain, completed using reference TRBV29-1 and TRBJ2-5, is SAVISQKPSRDICQRGTSLTIQCQVDSQVTMMFWYRQQPGQSLTLIATANQGSEATYESGFVIDKFPISRPNLTFSTLTVSNMSPEDSSIYLCSVEDPVRETQYFGPGTRLLVL.

Regarding this clonotype: A much bigger clone sits one base away, suggesting this may be a read error. The V call is TRBV6-1, the J call TRBJ2-1, with TRBD1 matching over 7 bases. V lost 5 bases, J lost 10 bases, and 5 bases stayed unmatched. The V gene's germline CDR1 is MNHNS and CDR2 SASEGT. CDR3 length: 12 amino acids. The chain's CDR3 is CASSRQGGEQFF. DNA for the CDR3: TGTGCCAGCAGTAGACAGGGCGGGGAGCAGTTCTTC.

In its sample, this clonotype was seen once. Possible read error: a much larger clone is one base away. This chain uses TRBV6-5 with TRBJ1-5, with 7 bases identical to TRBD1. Trimming at V came to 10 bases and at J to 5 bases, leaving 11 bases not matched to a gene. Germline V gives CDR1 MNHEY, CDR2 SVGAGI. The CDR3 runs 14 residues. In DNA, the CDR3 is TGTGCCAACAGATCCAGGGGGTTCGATCAGCCCCAGCATTTT. The encoded protein is CANRSRGFDQPQHF.

Of note for this clonotype: A junction end diverges from the germline sequence, so it may reflect a read error. This rearrangement joins TRBV11-3 to TRBJ2-1; the D gene is possibly TRBD2 (6 bases). The CDR3 spans 16 residues. The germline CDR1 and CDR2 sequences are SGHNT and YENEEA. The CDR3 coding sequence is TGTGTCAGCGGCATGTTCGAGGGAGGAAAGTACAATGAGCAGTTCTTC. Its protein product is CVSGMFEGGKYNEQFF.

Of note for this clonotype: It may be a read error: a sequence one base away is much more abundant. The gene calls are TRBV12-3 or TRBV12-4 and TRBJ2-7, with D possibly matching TRBD1 (5 bases). This CDR3 is 13 amino acids long. V was trimmed by 7 bases and J by 2 bases, leaving 12 bases between them. CDR3 residues: CASILTATYEQYF. In DNA form, the CDR3 reads TGTGCCAGCATCCTGACAGCGACCTACGAGCAGTACTTC.

The chain uses TRBV11-2 and TRBJ2-2, with D maybe TRBD2 (5 bases). Trimming cost V 11 bases and J 1 base, with 14 bases left between them. This CDR3 contains 14 residues. Germline V gives CDR1 SGHAT, CDR2 FQNNGV. CDR3 sequence reads: CADAPGWNTGELFF. In nucleotides, the CDR3 is TGTGCCGACGCGCCGGGATGGAACACCGGGGAGCTGTTTTTT.

Regarding this clonotype: At one end, the junction sequence differs from germline, possibly due to a read error. V and J are TRBV29-1 and TRBJ2-3, with 8 bases fitting TRBD2. The length of the CDR3 is 13 residues. Germline CDR1 SQVTM, CDR2 ANQGSEA. CDR3 amino acids: CSVEREDRNTQYF. As DNA, the CDR3 is TGCAGCGTTGAGCGGGAGGACCGGAATACGCAGTATTTC.

At least ten counts were recorded for this clonotype. This chain connects TRBV6-2 or TRBV6-3 to TRBJ2-7, with TRBD2 identical over 14 bases. Trimming cost V 2 bases and J 6 bases; bases outside gene matches: 9. The germline V gene has CDR1 MNHEY and CDR2 SVGEGT. The CDR3 sequence is 17 residues long. The CDR3 DNA sequence: TGTGCCAGCAGTTACCCGCCTGGGACTAGCGGGAGAAGCGAGCAGTACTTC. Translated, it gives CASSYPPGTSGRSEQYF.

This clonotype showed up many times. The CDR3 protein is CASSITGTLGEQFF. The CDR3 coding sequence is TGTGCCAGCAGCATTACAGGGACTTTGGGAGAGCAGTTCTTC. This chain uses TRBV5-5 with TRBJ2-1; D could derive from TRBD1 or TRBD2 (6 bases each). Trimming cost V 4 bases and J 10 bases, with 18 bases left between them. The CDR3 extends over 14 amino acids. The germline gives CDR1 SGHKS, CDR2 YYEKEE (reference sequence).

The chain employs TRBV11-2 and TRBJ2-3, with 8 positions matching TRBD2. Germline trimming cut 9 bases from V and 2 bases from J; bases unmatched to any gene: 16. Germline lookup yields CDR1 SGHAT and CDR2 FQNNGV. The CDR3 spans 17 residues. CDR3 sequence reads: CASRPPGLEGFTDTQYF. CDR3 DNA: TGTGCCAGTCGTCCTCCGGGACTAGAGGGGTTCACAGATACGCAGTATTTT. Together with reference TRBV11-2 and TRBJ2-3, the CDR3 gives the full variable domain: EAGVAQSPRYKIIEKRQSVAFWCNPISGHATLYWYQQILGQGPKLLIQFQNNGVVDDSQLPKDRFSAERLKGVDSTLKIQPAKLEDSAVYLCASRPPGLEGFTDTQYFGPGTRLTVL.

Ten or more counts support this clonotype. J is TRBJ1-1 and V is TRBV14; D unresolved. From germline, CDR1 is SGHDN and CDR2 FVKESK. The CDR3 contains 13 residues. V was pared by 1 base and J by 3 bases, with 6 bases between. The CDR3 spells CASSQGTHTEAFF. The CDR3 bases are TGTGCCAGCAGCCAAGGGACCCACACTGAAGCTTTCTTT.

The V gene is TRBV20-1, the J gene TRBJ2-3; 7 nucleotides align to TRBD2. CDR3 length equals 14 residues. CDR1 is DFQATT and CDR2 is SNEGSKA in the germline V gene (reference sequence). CDR3 bases: TGCAGCCGCCTTTCGGCGGGAGCGAGAGATACGCAGTATTTT. Amino acid sequence: CSRLSAGARDTQYF.

This clonotype has more than one count but fewer than ten. This rearrangement joins TRBV13 to TRBJ2-2, with D unclear. Trimming stripped 5 bases from V and 5 bases from J, with 15 bases between. The CDR3 runs 15 residues. Looked up from germline, CDR1 is PRHDT and CDR2 is FYEKMQ (reference sequence). The CDR3 DNA sequence: TGTGCCAGCAGCCTTGGACCCCTAGGTACCGGGGAGCTGTTTTTT. Its protein is CASSLGPLGTGELFF.

This chain connects TRBV28 to TRBJ2-7; the match to TRBD2 covers 7 bases. The germline V gene encodes CDR1 MDHEN and CDR2 SYDVKM. This CDR3 has 15 residues. With 6 bases clipped from V and 3 bases from J, the junction kept 11 bases outside the gene matches. The CDR3, as DNA: TGTGCCAGCAGGGGAATCAGCGGGGCGGACTACGAGCAGTACTTC. This encodes CASRGISGADYEQYF.

This clonotype showed up just a few times. The CDR3 bases are TGTGCCAGCAGCAGCCCGGGGGGTTGGGGGGTCCTGACTTTC. Translation: CASSSPGGWGVLTF. The chain couples TRBV28 to TRBJ2-6; 7 bases are shared with TRBD2. Germline lookup yields CDR1 MDHEN and CDR2 SYDVKM. The CDR3 runs to 14 residues. V was clipped by 6 bases and J by 13 bases; unmatched bases: 12.

This clonotype was found once. The V call is TRBV2, the J call TRBJ1-2, with 10 bases lining up with TRBD1. The CDR3 covers 16 residues. Germline CDR1 reads SNHLY; CDR2 reads FYNNEI. V trimming: 1 base; J trimming: 2 bases; junction bases outside the gene matches: 4. The DNA for the CDR3 is TGTGCCAGCAGTGAAGGGCCGGGACAGGGGAACTATGGCTACACCTTC. Translated: CASSEGPGQGNYGYTF.

As for this clonotype: A clone one base away is much larger, so this may be a read error. This sequence joins TRBV14 and TRBJ2-1, with D perhaps TRBD2 (6 bases). This CDR3 is built from 16 residues. Germline lookup yields CDR1 SGHDN and CDR2 FVKESK. CDR3 sequence reads: CDSSQVPGVRTDEQFF. CDR3 bases: TGTGACAGCAGCCAAGTCCCGGGAGTTCGCACAGATGAGCAGTTCTTC.

This clonotype was seen only once. With a much larger clone just one base away, this may be a read error. The rearrangement links TRBV6-6 to TRBJ2-7; D ambiguous. V was trimmed by 3 bases and J by 5 bases, leaving 17 bases between them. CDR1 and CDR2 (germline): MNHNY, SVGAGI (reference sequence). The CDR3 is 15 amino acids. This chain's CDR3 is CASSYRVADEDEQYF. DNA of the CDR3: TGTGCCAGCAGTTATCGAGTGGCCGACGAGGACGAGCAGTACTTC.

DNA for the CDR3: TGTGCCAGCAGTTTATATGTGCTAGCGGGGGACAATGAGCAGTTCTTC. Residues: CASSLYVLAGDNEQFF. The genes are TRBV12-3 or TRBV12-4 and TRBJ2-1; 10 bases map to TRBD2. The CDR3 covers 16 residues. V shed 2 bases, J shed 5 bases, and the junction held 6 bases outside the gene matches.

The table lists this clonotype with a count of one. This may stem from a read error, because a much larger clone lies one nucleotide away. The rearrangement joins TRBV10-3 to TRBJ2-3; 8 bases map to TRBD2. The CDR3 consists of 14 residues. From germline, CDR1 is ENHRY and CDR2 SYGVKD. CDR3 amino acids: CAISDAGGADTKYF. CDR3 sequence (DNA): TGTGCCATCAGTGACGCGGGAGGTGCGGATACGAAGTATTTT.

This clonotype was seen ten or more times. This chain uses TRBV6-5 with TRBJ2-1, with 10 bases identical to TRBD1. CDR1 is MNHEY and CDR2 is SVGAGI in the germline V gene. The CDR3 has 19 amino acids. V lost 3 bases and J lost 5; bases outside the gene matches: 16. CDR3 sequence: CASSYTGGTGVIKDNEQFF. CDR3 coding DNA: TGTGCCAGCAGTTATACGGGGGGGACAGGGGTTATTAAGGACAATGAGCAGTTCTTC.